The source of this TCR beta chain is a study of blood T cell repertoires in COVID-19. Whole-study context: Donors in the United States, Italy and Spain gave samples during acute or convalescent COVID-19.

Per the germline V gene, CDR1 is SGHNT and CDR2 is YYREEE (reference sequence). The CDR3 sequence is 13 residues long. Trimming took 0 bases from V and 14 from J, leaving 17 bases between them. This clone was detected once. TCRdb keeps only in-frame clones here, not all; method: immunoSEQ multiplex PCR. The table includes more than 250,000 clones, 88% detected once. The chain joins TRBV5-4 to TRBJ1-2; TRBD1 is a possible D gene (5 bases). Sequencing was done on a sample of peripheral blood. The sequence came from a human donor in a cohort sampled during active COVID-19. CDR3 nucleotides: TGTGCCAGCAGCTTGGGGGGAGGGGCCGCAGATACCTTC. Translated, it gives CASSLGGGAADTF.